The sequence of this T cell receptor beta chain was determined in a study of cytomegalovirus exposure and HLA in healthy donors (dated by TCRdb to the late 2010s). For the study in its entirety: An earlier analysis of several hundred of the donors reported about 280 Gb of sequence data and roughly 120 million unique TCR beta sequences obtained from approximately 180 million T cells. Approximately 310 gigabases of sequencing data and roughly 90 million unique TCR sequences were included in an early release covering 550 to 800 HLA-typed donors. Of the roughly 430 genotyped donors, over 70% fell in the genetic ancestry cluster associated with self-reported Caucasian donors. The aim of the study was to test whether cataloging public T cell receptors could identify signatures of past pathogen exposure. The study profiled the T cell repertoires of fewer than 850 subjects by immunosequencing and related them to cytomegalovirus serostatus. A separate validation cohort of more than 100 different subjects was used in addition to the roughly 670-subject first cohort. High-throughput TCR immunosequencing, statistical association of individual TCRs with disease status, and machine learning were combined to predict cytomegalovirus infection status. In a later analysis, previously published TCR beta repertoires from 666 donors were re-analyzed and high-resolution HLA genotyping was added so that TCR occurrence patterns could be studied. The later analysis used no new phenotypic data to find candidate immune exposures, relying instead on TCR beta sequences and their occurrence across donors. To decide whether each TCR beta V gene segment behaved as functional or pseudogenic, an earlier analysis of some 570 of the donors relied on high-throughput TCR beta sequencing. Alongside the repertoire data, information on donor age, sex, ethnicity and CMV serostatus was compiled. A later genetic analysis took genome-wide SNP genotypes for about 55% of the roughly 670 donors and used that subset as a discovery cohort. All discovery cohort repertoires had been generated using a single sequencing platform. Both class I and class II loci were covered by HLA typing, at four-digit resolution. The number of typed donors differed by locus: about 629-630 for A, B, C, DRB1 and DQB1; 500 to 550 for DQA1; 606 for DPA1; and about 450 for DPB1. Several DR-DQ haplotypes were treated as single units for association and clustering because of strong linkage in the cohort. Among around 400 genotyped donors of the cohort, an average of about 220,000 unique TCR beta nucleotide sequences was sequenced per donor, of which approximately 18% were non-productive. Results the study describes overall, beyond this receptor: The 87-base-pair reads could not distinguish some IMGT-functional V segments, including TRBV6-2 and TRBV6-3, so those segments were excluded. Most TCR sequences were seen in very few donors, while some public TCRs were found in many individuals. Correlated functional status among segregating V segments might reflect linkage disequilibrium, but an unknown experimental factor could not be ruled out. An association between a missense DCLRE1C variant and V-gene and J-gene trimming of TCR beta chains was found in a later genetic analysis and replicated in an independent cohort. Specific HLA alleles were associated with 15,000 to 20,000 TCR beta sequences at a false discovery rate of 0.05 in a later analysis. Because counts were too low, about 15 rarely observed V segments, including chromosome 9 orphons, were left out of the earlier analysis of over 550 of the donors. It was suggested by the authors that the approach could potentially be generalized to other disease states and immunological phenotypes. Because HLA typing was unavailable for some donors at each locus, only the typed subset was used in association tests. A few of the identified cytomegalovirus-associated TCR beta chains were confirmed in vitro to be specific for cytomegalovirus antigens. In a later analysis, HLA-associated TCR beta chains were found to be more clonally expanded and to have lower generation probabilities than equally common non-associated chains. An earlier analysis of around 600 of the donors showed that most TCR beta V segments appeared in productive rearrangements either about 87% or about 30% of the time, which broadly matched IMGT annotations. A later analysis found that most CMV-associated TCR beta chains appeared HLA-restricted, with HLA associations seemingly driven largely by CMV exposure. The classifier was reported to diagnose cytomegalovirus status with high specificity and sensitivity in both the original and validation cohorts. Only TCR beta chains were sequenced in this cohort, and the absence of alpha or paired-chain data limited detectable features. Presence/absence analyses assumed roughly uniform sequencing depth across donors, an assumption that may not hold. A group of highly shared sequence variants was considered likely to be a technical artifact of the sequencing pipeline. A later genetic analysis reported fewer N-insertions in productive TCRs among donors in an Asian-associated ancestry cluster than the 666-donor mean. The study gave a list of about 170 TCR beta chains associated with cytomegalovirus. A later analysis found that TCR association rates varied across HLA loci, with DRB1 alleles showing the most associated TCRs and HLA-C alleles the fewest. Immune exposure information for the cohort was limited to CMV serostatus. A further reported finding was that TCR beta sequences accurately predicted the HLA-A and HLA-B alleles for most subjects in the first cohort. When HLA alleles, especially DR and DQ, strongly co-occurred, attributing TCR associations to individual alleles was difficult. A later analysis reported that several top co-occurrence clusters appeared linked to parvovirus B19, influenza, CMV and Epstein-Barr virus.

The method was the immunoSEQ multiplex PCR assay. For the multiplex PCR, a mixture combining 60 forward primers for TCR Vbeta segments and 13 reverse primers for TCR Jbeta segments was used. The CDR3 region of rearranged TCR beta genes was amplified from genomic DNA with a multiplex PCR assay. The amplified TCR beta libraries were sequenced on the Illumina HiSeq System as 87-base-pair reads. The original methods were these. In a later analysis, approximately 74 million unique TCR beta chains were counted across the 650 to 700 repertoires, and about 9.9 million of these chains were shared by at least two donors. A nearest-neighbor algorithm error-corrected the raw reads and collapsed the reads into unique sequences, merging closely related sequences to remove PCR and sequencing errors. CDR3 sequences were aligned to IMGT reference sequences to assign V, D and J gene segments. Each retained sequence needed at least a six-nucleotide match to both a V gene segment and a J gene segment. A rearrangement was called productive if the CDR3 had no stop codons and remained in frame with V and J, and every other rearrangement was called non-productive. CDR3 was defined by IMGT convention, running from the second conserved V-encoded cysteine to the conserved J-encoded phenylalanine. Sequences without an unambiguous match to a single V gene segment were excluded from the earlier analysis of over 500 of the donors. In an earlier analysis of 587 of the donors, a V segment was called functional when productive rearrangements were above 56.7%, and segregating when the standard deviation between donors exceeded 5%. To diagnose cytomegalovirus status from the catalog of TCR beta chain sequences, a statistical classification framework was built. In a later analysis, TCR nucleotide sequences were compared against IMGT/GENE-DB human TR gene sequences so that V and J genes could be assigned. The TCRdist pipeline was used in a later analysis to assign CDR3 sequences and most-parsimonious VDJ recombination scenarios. In a later analysis, each TCR beta chain was defined by its CDR3 amino acid sequence together with its V-gene family, and reads lacking a unique V-gene family were excluded. In a later analysis, around 600 highly shared, low-generation-probability nucleotide sequences were removed to address suspected cross-contamination and a sequencing artifact. In a later analysis, a clonal expansion index for each public chain was calculated from normalized within-repertoire ranks of inferred template counts. A later analysis computed generation probabilities with a VDJ recombination model fitted to out-of-frame rearrangements, and checked the results against IGoR. In a later analysis, TCR-TCR, TCR-HLA and TCR-CMV co-occurrence was scored with hypergeometric tests, and a repertoire-size bias correction was applied to TCR pairs. To estimate false discovery rates, a later analysis permuted the HLA or CMV assignments 20 times. In a later analysis, co-occurring TCRs were grouped using DBSCAN, with TCRdist sequence similarity added in when clustering inside HLA-allele-positive subsets. Repertoires with fewer than 30,000 or more than 120,000 public chains, plus five repertoires with anomalous nucleotide sharing, were excluded from co-occurrence clustering. Imported from immuneACCESS, the table was reduced by TCRdb to in-frame sequences with V and J called. These copies leave out some clones; in studies compared against another copy, an unresolved V gene accounts for under half, and the cause of the remainder is not known. Clonal size and the V and J genes are those of that table, whereas D and trimming came from the DNA. This sample is represented by approximately 160,000 clones; approximately 84% of them were singletons. Together, the top ten hold 0.38% of the sample.

CDR1 LGHNA and CDR2 YNFKEQ are derived from the germline V gene. The junction carries 17 bases between V and J, which are trimmed by 1 base and 2 bases respectively. Reading from cysteine to phenylalanine, the CDR3 counts 17 amino acids. The only DNA kept is the CDR3, 51 bases in frame from the first base. In regard to this clone: There is no known antigen for this receptor. Base qualities are not recorded, but no much larger clone differs from it by a single base.

The cohort consisted of approximately 670 healthy bone marrow donors. Cohort members were all nominally healthy when sampled, although unrecorded immune exposures were likely present. The donor was CMV seronegative and belonged to the group of around 350 seronegative cohort members. A peripheral blood sample was provided by each donor, and peripheral blood mononuclear cells were used for TCR beta sequencing. The Qiagen DNeasy Blood Extraction Kit was used to extract genomic DNA from the blood cell samples. The receptor was isolated from a boy aged 2-15 years in good health and CMV-seronegative. The sample was PBMCs. This chain joins TRBV4-2 to TRBJ1-1; TRBD1 is perhaps the D gene, given 6 matching bases. The DNA sequence is given as TGTGCCAGCAGCCAAGTTTTTTCAGGGGTCCTTAACACTGAAGCTTTCTTT. This encodes CASSQVFSGVLNTEAFF.